This T cell receptor beta chain was recovered during a study of blood T cell repertoires in COVID-19 (dated by TCRdb to 2018 to 2021). Context from the whole study: The collaborator samples originated in the United States, Italy and Spain and spanned the acute and convalescent phases of COVID-19. The prospective study material was composed of cDNA or gDNA derived from T cells, B-cell-depleted T cells, or PBMCs. Sample metadata almost always included a de-identified subject ID, COVID-19 status, age in years and sex. Where available, HLA class I and class II types were taken from metadata supplied by the sample provider and were not determined by assay-based typing. The samples were drawn from two sources: the first 160 participants of the ongoing ImmuneRACE study, and about 1,300 subjects contributed by 6 global collaborators. The dataset comprised deeply sampled blood TCRbeta repertoires from subjects exposed to, actively infected with, or recovered from COVID-19. The repertoires were made available in a free public database intended to serve as a resource for research on the immune response to SARS-CoV-2.

V lost 3 bases and J lost 4 bases; the stretch between them is 14 bases long. The CDR3, from cysteine to phenylalanine, totals 15 residues. The CDR3 DNA has 45 bases and is translated from base 1. From a lookup of the germline V gene, CDR1 and CDR2 are SGHRS and YFSETQ. The immunoSEQ Assay, a bias-controlled multiplex PCR, was used to amplify TCRbeta CDR3 regions from genomic DNA. In the paper's pipeline: The number of nucleated cells in each sample was estimated from the amplification of reference gene primers within the assay. To quantify the absolute abundance of each unique TCRbeta CDR3 rearrangement, sequence reads were collapsed and filtered. For each sample, productive Simpson clonality was calculated as the square root of Simpson's diversity index across productive rearrangements. Drawn from immuneACCESS, this table holds only the in-frame rearrangements with V and J called that TCRdb kept. Clones are partly lost; checked studies trace under half to an unresolved V gene and leave the rest unexplained. V and J calls and clone size are those listed in that table; D and trimming were worked out from the DNA. Counted in this sample were 140,000 to 150,000 clones; around 80% of them appeared once. Approximately 14% of the sample belongs to the ten largest clones.

Whole blood was collected in K2EDTA tubes by collaborating institutions according to the institutions' own protocols. For TCRbeta analysis, collaborators shipped samples in one of three forms: frozen whole blood, isolated PBMCs, or DNA extracted from either of those sample types. Here is what the overall study found, with its caveats: The amount of clinical and demographic metadata varied by source and participant and was provided uncurated.

With respect to this clone: Its specific antigen is unknown. No qualities accompany the bases; no much larger clone lies one base away.

The chain links TRBV5-1 with TRBJ1-3, and possibly TRBD1, on 5 matching bases. The material sequenced was peripheral blood. The source of this sequence is a human donor with acute or convalescent COVID-19. The donor label of this sample is uncertain. In nucleotides, the sequence is TGCGCCAGCAGCTCGGCAGGGACTGCCGGAAACACCATATATTTT. Its protein is CASSSAGTAGNTIYF.